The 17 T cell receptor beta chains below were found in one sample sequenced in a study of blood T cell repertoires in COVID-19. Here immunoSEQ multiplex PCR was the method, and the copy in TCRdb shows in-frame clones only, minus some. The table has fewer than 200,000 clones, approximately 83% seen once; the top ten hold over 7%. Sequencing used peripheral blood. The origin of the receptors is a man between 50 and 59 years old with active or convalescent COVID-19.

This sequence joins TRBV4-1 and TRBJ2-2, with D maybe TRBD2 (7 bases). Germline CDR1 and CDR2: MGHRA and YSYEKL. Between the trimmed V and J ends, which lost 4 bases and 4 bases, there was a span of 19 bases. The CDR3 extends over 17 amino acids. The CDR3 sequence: CASSPERGGRITGELFF. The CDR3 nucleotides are TGCGCCAGCAGCCCGGAAAGGGGGGGCCGGATCACCGGGGAGCTGTTTTTT.

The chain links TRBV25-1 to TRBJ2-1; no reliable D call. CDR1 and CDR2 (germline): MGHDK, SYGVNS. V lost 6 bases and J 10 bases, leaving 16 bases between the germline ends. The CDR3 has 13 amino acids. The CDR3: CASSALVVREQFF. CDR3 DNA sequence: TGTGCCAGCAGCGCTTTGGTGGTCCGGGAGCAGTTCTTC.

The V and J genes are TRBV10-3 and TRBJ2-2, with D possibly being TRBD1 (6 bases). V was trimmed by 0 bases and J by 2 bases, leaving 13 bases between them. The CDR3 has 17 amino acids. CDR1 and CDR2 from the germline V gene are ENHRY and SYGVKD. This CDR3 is CAISESGAGANTGELFF. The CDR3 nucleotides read TGTGCCATCAGTGAGTCGGGGGCAGGCGCAAACACCGGGGAGCTGTTTTTT.

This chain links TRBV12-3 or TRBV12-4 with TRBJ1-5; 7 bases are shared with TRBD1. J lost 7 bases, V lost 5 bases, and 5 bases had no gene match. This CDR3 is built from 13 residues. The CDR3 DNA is TGTGCCAGCAGTCAAGGGGGCGGGCAGCCCCAGCATTTT. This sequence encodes CASSQGGGQPQHF.

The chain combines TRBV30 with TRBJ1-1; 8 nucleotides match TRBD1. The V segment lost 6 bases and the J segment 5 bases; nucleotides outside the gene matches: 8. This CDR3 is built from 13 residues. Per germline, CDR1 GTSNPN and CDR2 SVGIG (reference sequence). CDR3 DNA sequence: TGTGCCTGCCGAGGACAGGGCCTAACTGAAGCTTTCTTT. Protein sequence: CACRGQGLTEAFF.

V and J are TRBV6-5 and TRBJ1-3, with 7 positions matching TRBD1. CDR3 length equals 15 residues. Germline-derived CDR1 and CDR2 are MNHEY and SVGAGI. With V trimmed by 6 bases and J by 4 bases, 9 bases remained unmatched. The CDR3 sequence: CASRSGTVPGNTIYF. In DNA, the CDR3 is TGTGCCAGCAGGTCCGGGACAGTCCCGGGAAACACCATATATTTT.

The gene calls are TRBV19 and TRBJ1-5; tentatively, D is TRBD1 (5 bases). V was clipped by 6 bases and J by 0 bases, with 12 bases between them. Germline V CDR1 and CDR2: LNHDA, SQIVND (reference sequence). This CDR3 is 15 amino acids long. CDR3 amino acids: CASSSQDTSNQPQHF. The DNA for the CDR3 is TGTGCCAGTAGCAGTCAGGACACTAGCAATCAGCCCCAGCATTTT.

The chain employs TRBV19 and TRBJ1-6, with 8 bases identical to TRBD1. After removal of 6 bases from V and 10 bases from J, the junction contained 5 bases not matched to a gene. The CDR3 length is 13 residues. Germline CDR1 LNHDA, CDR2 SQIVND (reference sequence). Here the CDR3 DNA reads TGTGCCAGTAGAGAACAGGGGGACTCACCCCTCCACTTT. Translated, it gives CASREQGDSPLHF.

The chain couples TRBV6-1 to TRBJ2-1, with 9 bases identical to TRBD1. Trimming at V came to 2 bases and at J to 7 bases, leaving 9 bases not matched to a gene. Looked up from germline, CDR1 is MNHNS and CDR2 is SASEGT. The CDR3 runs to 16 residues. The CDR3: CASSEPGQGARNEQFF. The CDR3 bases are TGTGCCAGCAGTGAACCGGGACAGGGAGCAAGGAATGAGCAGTTCTTC.

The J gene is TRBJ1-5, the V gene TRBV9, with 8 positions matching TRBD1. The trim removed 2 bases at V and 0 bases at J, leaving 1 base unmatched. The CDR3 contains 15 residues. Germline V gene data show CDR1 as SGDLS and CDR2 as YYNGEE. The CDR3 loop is CASSVGQDSNQPQHF. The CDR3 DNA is TGTGCCAGCAGCGTGGGACAGGATAGCAATCAGCCCCAGCATTTT. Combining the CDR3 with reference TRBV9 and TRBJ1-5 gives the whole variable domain DSGVTQTPKHLITATGQRVTLRCSPRSGDLSVYWYQQSLDQGLQFLIQYYNGEERAKGNILERFSAQQFPDLHSELNLSSLELGDSALYFCASSVGQDSNQPQHFGDGTRLSIL.

The CDR3 spells CASSLHRGFSTEAFF. The CDR3, as DNA: TGTGCCAGCAGCTTACACAGGGGCTTCAGCACTGAAGCTTTCTTT. The genes are TRBV11-2 and TRBJ1-1; 7 bases agree with TRBD1. The CDR3 has 15 amino acids. The germline V gene has CDR1 SGHAT and CDR2 FQNNGV. With 2 bases clipped from V and 4 bases from J, the junction kept 7 bases outside the gene matches.

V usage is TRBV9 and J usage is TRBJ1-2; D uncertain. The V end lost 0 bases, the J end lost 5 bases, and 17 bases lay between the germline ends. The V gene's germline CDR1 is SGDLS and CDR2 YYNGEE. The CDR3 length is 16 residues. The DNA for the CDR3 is TGTGCCAGCAGCGTAGGTGGAGGACTAGGAGGGTATGGCTACACCTTC. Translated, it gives CASSVGGGLGGYGYTF.

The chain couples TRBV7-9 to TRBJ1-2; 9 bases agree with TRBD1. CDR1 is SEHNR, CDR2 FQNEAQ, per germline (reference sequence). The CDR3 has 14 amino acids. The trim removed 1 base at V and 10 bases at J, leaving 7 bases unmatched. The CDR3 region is CASSLEGQGWDYTF. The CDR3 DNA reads TGTGCCAGCAGCTTAGAGGGACAGGGATGGGACTACACCTTC. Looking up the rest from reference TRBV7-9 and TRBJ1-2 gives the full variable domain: DTGVSQNPRHKITKRGQNVTFRCDPISEHNRLYWYRQTLGQGPEFLTYFQNEAQLEKSRLLSDRFSAERPKGSFSTLEIQRTEQGDSAMYLCASSLEGQGWDYTFGSGTRLTVV.

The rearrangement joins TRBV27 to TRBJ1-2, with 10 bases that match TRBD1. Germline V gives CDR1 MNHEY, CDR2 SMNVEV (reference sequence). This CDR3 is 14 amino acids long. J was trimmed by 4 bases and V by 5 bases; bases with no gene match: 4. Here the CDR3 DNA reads TGTGCCAGCAGTGACCGGGACAGGGGCTATGGCTACACCTTC. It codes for CASSDRDRGYGYTF.

The CDR3 here is CASRLGGNEQFF. The CDR3 nucleotides are TGTGCCAGCAGGTTAGGGGGGAATGAGCAGTTCTTC. V and J are TRBV28 and TRBJ2-1; either TRBD1 or TRBD2 may fit D (6 bases each). Germline lookup yields CDR1 MDHEN and CDR2 SYDVKM. The CDR3 covers 12 residues. Between the trimmed V and J ends, which lost 6 bases and 7 bases, there was a span of 10 bases.

The CDR3 nucleotides are TGTGCCAGCTCACTCGATAGCGGGGGAGGTTATGAGCAGTTCTTC. Protein product: CASSLDSGGGYEQFF. V gene TRBV18 combines with J gene TRBJ2-1, with 9 bases matching TRBD2. CDR3 length: 15 amino acids. The ends lost 4 bases at V and 8 bases at J; junction bases unmatched: 9. Germline V CDR1 and CDR2: KGHSH, LQKENI.

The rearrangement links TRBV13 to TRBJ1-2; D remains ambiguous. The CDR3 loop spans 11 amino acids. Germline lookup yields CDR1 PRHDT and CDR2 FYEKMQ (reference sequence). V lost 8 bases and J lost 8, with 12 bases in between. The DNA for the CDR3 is TGTGCCAGCCGAGATGGTTTCGGCTACACCTTC. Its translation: CASRDGFGYTF. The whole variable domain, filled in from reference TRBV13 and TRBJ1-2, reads AAGVIQSPRHLIKEKRETATLKCYPIPRHDTVYWYQQGPGQDPQFLISFYEKMQSDKGSIPDRFSAQQFSDYHSELNMSSLELGDSALYFCASRDGFGYTFGSGTRLTVV.